This paragraph reports one TCR beta chain. Assay used: immunoSEQ multiplex PCR; TCRdb lists only in-frame clones, some missing. The top ten clones hold 8.9% of a sample with 200,000 to 250,000 clones, roughly four fifths of them seen once. These data come from a study of blood T cell repertoires in COVID-19. Germline assignment: CDR1 SGHRS and CDR2 YFSETQ. Trimming left V 4 bases short and J 11 bases short, with 15 bases between. There are 12 residues in the CDR3. The sample was peripheral blood. The chain couples TRBV5-1 to TRBJ1-1, with D maybe TRBD1 (6 bases). The TCR comes from an elderly man with acute or convalescent COVID-19. The CDR3 coding sequence is TGCGCCAGCAGCCTACCAGGGGCCCGGGCTTTCTTT. Translated, it gives CASSLPGARAFF.